Following are 2 T cell receptor beta chains from one sample sequenced in a study of blood T cell repertoires in COVID-19. Only in-frame clones appear in the TCRdb table, and some are missing; sequencing was by immunoSEQ multiplex PCR. The data contain some 61,000 clones, about 88% of them singletons. Material for sequencing was peripheral blood. Source of these receptors: a man between 60 and 75 years old with acute or convalescent COVID-19.

The chain is built from TRBV24-1 and TRBJ1-2; TRBD1 agrees at 9 bases. Germline loops: CDR1 KGHDR, CDR2 SFDVKD. The CDR3 is 17 amino acids. V lost 4 bases and J lost 6; bases outside the gene matches: 14. CDR3: CATSDRNLRDRVHGYTF. The CDR3 DNA sequence: TGTGCCACCAGTGACCGGAACCTGCGGGACAGGGTCCATGGCTACACCTTC.

The V gene is TRBV11-3, the J gene TRBJ2-1; D gene ambiguous. The CDR3 is 15 residues long. CDR1 and CDR2 from the germline V gene are SGHNT and YENEEA. V was cut by 1 base and J by 0 bases, with 7 bases left in between. CDR3 in DNA: TGTGCCAGCAGCTTAGGAGACAACTCCTACAATGAGCAGTTCTTC. This translates into CASSLGDNSYNEQFF.